This T cell receptor beta chain was recorded in a study of T-cell reconstitution after alpha-beta-depleted transplantation in children. It was with unique molecular identifiers that the TCRbeta library was prepared. TCRdb re-analysed the PCR reads in MiXCR, keeping a single row per CDR3 protein. In the table there are a few hundred thousand distinct CDR3 sequences, 25% to 30% of which are singletons. CDR1 and CDR2 (germline): MNHNS, SASEGT. The CDR3 contains 15 residues. Deletions cut 0 bases from V and 2 bases from J, with 11 bases between. This clonotype was detected only a few times. Its specificity is unknown. Findings of the study overall: One year post-transplant, T-cell counts and diversity were largely derived from T cells produced anew. The origin of alpha-beta T cells about two months after transplant was reportedly several hundred expanded graft clones. In some patients, recipient T cells and intrathymic progenitors surviving conditioning explained high day-60 diversity.

The chain combines TRBV6-1 with TRBJ2-7, with D hard to call. This sequence originates from a boy younger than two with Wiskott-Aldrich syndrome, due to receive a stem cell transplant. Specimen: PBMCs, collected before TCRalphabeta/CD19-depleted stem cell transplant. The DNA for the CDR3 is TGTGCCAGCAGTGAAGCGATGGCAGGCCCCTACGAGCAGTACTTC. It encodes CASSEAMAGPYEQYF.